The TCR beta chain under discussion was sequenced for a study of T cell changes during pregnancy in multiple sclerosis. Clones were read by immunoSEQ multiplex PCR, and TCRdb kept only the in-frame ones, dropping some. Of approximately 84,000 clones in the sample, over 85% were seen once. Between the trimmed V and J ends, which lost 7 bases and 2 bases, there was a span of 3 bases. This CDR3 has 11 amino acids. The germline V gene has CDR1 SEHNR and CDR2 FQNEAQ (reference sequence). The input for sequencing was peripheral blood, taken in the second trimester of pregnancy. The chain joins TRBV7-9 to TRBJ2-1; D gene uncertain. The TCR sequence derives from a female donor in good health, enrolled as a control in a pregnancy study. CDR3 DNA sequence: TGTGCCAGCACGGCCTACAATGAGCAGTTCTTC. Protein: CASTAYNEQFF. Based on the CDR3 plus reference TRBV7-9 and TRBJ2-1, the full variable domain is DTGVSQNPRHKITKRGQNVTFRCDPISEHNRLYWYRQTLGQGPEFLTYFQNEAQLEKSRLLSDRFSAERPKGSFSTLEIQRTEQGDSAMYLCASTAYNEQFFGPGTRLTVL.